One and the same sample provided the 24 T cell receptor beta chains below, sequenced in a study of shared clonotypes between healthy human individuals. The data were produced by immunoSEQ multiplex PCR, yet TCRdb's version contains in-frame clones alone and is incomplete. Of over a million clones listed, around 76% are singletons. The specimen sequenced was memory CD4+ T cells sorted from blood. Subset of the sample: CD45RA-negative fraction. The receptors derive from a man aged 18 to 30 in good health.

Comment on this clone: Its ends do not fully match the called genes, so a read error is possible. The CDR3 nucleotides are TGTGCTAGCTCACCCGGGGTGAGGGAGACCCAGTACTTC. Amino acid sequence: CASSPGVRETQYF. The J gene is TRBJ2-5, the V gene TRBV18, with TRBD2 as a possible D gene (5 bases). The length of the CDR3 is 13 residues. Germline CDR1 reads KGHSH; CDR2 reads LQKENI.

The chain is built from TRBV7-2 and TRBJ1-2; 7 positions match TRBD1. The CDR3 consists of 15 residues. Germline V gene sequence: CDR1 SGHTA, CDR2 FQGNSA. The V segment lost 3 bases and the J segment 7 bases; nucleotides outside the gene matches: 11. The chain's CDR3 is CASSLNTGVSSGYTF. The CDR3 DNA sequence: TGTGCCAGCAGCTTGAACACAGGGGTCTCGTCTGGCTACACCTTC.

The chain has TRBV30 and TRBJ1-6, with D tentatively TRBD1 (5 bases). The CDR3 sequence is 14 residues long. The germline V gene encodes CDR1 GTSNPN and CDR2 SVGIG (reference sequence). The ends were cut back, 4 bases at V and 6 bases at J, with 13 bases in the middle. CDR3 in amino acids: CAWKGERGNSPLHF. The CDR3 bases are TGTGCCTGGAAAGGGGAACGAGGTAATTCACCCCTCCACTTT. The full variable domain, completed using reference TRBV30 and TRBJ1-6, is SQTIHQWPATLVQPVGSPLSLECTVEGTSNPNLYWYRQAAGRGLQLLFYSVGIGQISSEVPQNLSASRPQDRQFILSSKKLLLSDSGFYLCAWKGERGNSPLHFGNGTRLTVT.

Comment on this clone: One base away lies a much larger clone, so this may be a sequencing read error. Written as DNA, the CDR3 is TGTGCCACCAGCAGAGATGGAAAGAGCAATCAGTCCCAGCATTTT. Residues: CATSRDGKSNQSQHF. The chain has TRBV15 and TRBJ1-5, with D hard to call. Germline V gene data show CDR1 as LNHNV and CDR2 as YYDKDF (reference sequence). This CDR3 region has 15 residues. The full variable domain, its missing parts supplied by reference TRBV15 and TRBJ1-5, is DAMVIQNPRYQVTQFGKPVTLSCSQTLNHNVMYWYQQKSSQAPKLLFHYYDKDFNNEADTPDNFQSRRPNTSFCFLDIRSPGLGDTAMYLCATSRDGKSNQSQHFGDGTRLSIL.

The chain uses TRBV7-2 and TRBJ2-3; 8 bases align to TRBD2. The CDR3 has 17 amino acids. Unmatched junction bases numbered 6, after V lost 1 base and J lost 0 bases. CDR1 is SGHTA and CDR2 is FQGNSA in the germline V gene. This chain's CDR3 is CASSLVRRGVSTDTQYF. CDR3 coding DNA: TGTGCCAGCAGCTTAGTACGGCGGGGGGTGAGCACAGATACGCAGTATTTT. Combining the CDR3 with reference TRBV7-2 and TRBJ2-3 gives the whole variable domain GAGVSQSPSNKVTEKGKDVELRCDPISGHTALYWYRQSLGQGLEFLIYFQGNSAPDKSGLPSDRFSAERTGGSVSTLTIQRTQQEDSAVYLCASSLVRRGVSTDTQYFGPGTRLTVL.

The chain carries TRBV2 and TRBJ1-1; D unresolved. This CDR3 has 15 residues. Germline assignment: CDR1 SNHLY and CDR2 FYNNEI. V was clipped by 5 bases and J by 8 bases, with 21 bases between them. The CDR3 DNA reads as TGTGCCAGCAGTATAACCTTGGGTAAGGGAGGCGAAGCTTTCTTT. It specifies CASSITLGKGGEAFF.

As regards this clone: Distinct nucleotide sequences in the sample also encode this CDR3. CDR3 loop: CASSRGQGNTEAFF. Written as DNA, the CDR3 is TGTGCCAGCTCACGGGGACAGGGGAACACTGAAGCTTTCTTT. This chain links TRBV18 with TRBJ1-1; 9 bases match TRBD1. V was clipped by 4 bases and J by 1 base; unmatched bases: 1. The CDR3 has 14 residues. The germline gives CDR1 KGHSH, CDR2 LQKENI.

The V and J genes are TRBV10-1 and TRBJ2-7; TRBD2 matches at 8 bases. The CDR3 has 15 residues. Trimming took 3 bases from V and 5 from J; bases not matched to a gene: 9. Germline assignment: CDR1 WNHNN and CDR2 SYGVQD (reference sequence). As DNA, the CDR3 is TGCGCCAGCAGTGAAGGAGGAGCGGGAGTCCACGAGCAGTACTTC. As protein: CASSEGGAGVHEQYF.

CDR3 in amino acids: CASSFLAAPEAQYF. The DNA for the CDR3 is TGTGCCAGCAGCTTCCTAGCCGCGCCGGAGGCCCAGTACTTC. The rearrangement uses TRBV5-6 and TRBJ2-5, with D perhaps matching TRBD2 (5 bases). The length of the CDR3 is 14 residues. V shed 2 bases and J shed 9 bases, with 17 bases lying between them. Germline V gives CDR1 SGHDT, CDR2 YYEEEE.

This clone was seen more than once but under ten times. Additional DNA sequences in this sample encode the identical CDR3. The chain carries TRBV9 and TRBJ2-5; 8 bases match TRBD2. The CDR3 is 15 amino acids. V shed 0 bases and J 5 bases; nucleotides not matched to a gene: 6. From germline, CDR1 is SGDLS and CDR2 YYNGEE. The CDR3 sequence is CASSVAGGPWETQYF. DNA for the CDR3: TGTGCCAGCAGCGTAGCGGGGGGGCCGTGGGAGACCCAGTACTTC.

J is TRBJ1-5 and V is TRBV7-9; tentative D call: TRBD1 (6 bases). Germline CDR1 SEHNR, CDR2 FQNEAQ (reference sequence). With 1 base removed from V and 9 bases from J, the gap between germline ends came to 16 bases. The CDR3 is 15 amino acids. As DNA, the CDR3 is TGTGCCAGCAGCTTAGGGGGGGCCGGCGATCGGCCCCAGCATTTT. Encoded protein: CASSLGGAGDRPQHF.

CDR3 loop: CASSSTDRGANEAFF. CDR3 in DNA: TGTGCCAGCAGCTCGACGGACAGGGGCGCAAATGAAGCTTTCTTT. This chain uses TRBV5-6 with TRBJ1-1, with 9 positions matching TRBD1. From germline, CDR1 is SGHDT and CDR2 YYEEEE. This CDR3 region has 15 residues. After removal of 3 bases from V and 7 bases from J, the junction contained 10 bases not matched to a gene.

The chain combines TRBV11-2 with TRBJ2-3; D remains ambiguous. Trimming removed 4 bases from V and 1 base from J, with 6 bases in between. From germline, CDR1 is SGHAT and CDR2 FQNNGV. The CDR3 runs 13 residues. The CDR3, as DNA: TGTGCCAGCAGCTGGACGGGCACAGATACGCAGTATTTT. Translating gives CASSWTGTDTQYF. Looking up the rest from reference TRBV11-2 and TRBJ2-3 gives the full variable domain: EAGVAQSPRYKIIEKRQSVAFWCNPISGHATLYWYQQILGQGPKLLIQFQNNGVVDDSQLPKDRFSAERLKGVDSTLKIQPAKLEDSAVYLCASSWTGTDTQYFGPGTRLTVL.

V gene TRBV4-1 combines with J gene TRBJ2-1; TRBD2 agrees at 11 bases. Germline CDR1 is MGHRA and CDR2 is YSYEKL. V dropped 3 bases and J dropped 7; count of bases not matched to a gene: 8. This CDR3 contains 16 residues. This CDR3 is CASSQDSGRAGNEQFF. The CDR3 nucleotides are TGCGCCAGCAGCCAGGATAGCGGGAGGGCCGGGAATGAGCAGTTCTTC.

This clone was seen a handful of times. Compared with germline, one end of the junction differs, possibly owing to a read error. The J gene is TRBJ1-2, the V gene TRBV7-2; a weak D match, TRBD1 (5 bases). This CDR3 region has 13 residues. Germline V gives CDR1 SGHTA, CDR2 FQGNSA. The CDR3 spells CASSRGGVYDSYF. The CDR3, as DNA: TGTGCCAGCAGCCGGGGGGGTGTTTATGACAGTTACTTC. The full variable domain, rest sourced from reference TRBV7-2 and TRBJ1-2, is GAGVSQSPSNKVTEKGKDVELRCDPISGHTALYWYRQSLGQGLEFLIYFQGNSAPDKSGLPSDRFSAERTGGSVSTLTIQRTQQEDSAVYLCASSRGGVYDSYFGSGTRLTVV.

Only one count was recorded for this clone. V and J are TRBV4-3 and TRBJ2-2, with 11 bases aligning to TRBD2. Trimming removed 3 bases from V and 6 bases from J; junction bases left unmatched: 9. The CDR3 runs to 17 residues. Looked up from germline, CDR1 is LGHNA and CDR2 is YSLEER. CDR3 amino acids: CASSQGPGLAGAGELFF. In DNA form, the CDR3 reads TGCGCCAGCAGCCAGGGCCCCGGACTAGCGGGTGCCGGGGAGCTGTTTTTT.

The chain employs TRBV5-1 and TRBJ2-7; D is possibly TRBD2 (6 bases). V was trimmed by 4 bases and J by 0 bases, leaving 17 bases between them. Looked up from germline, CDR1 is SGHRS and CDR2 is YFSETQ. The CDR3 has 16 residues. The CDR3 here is CASSLAPGTSSYEQYF. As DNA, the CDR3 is TGCGCCAGCAGCCTTGCCCCCGGGACTTCCTCCTACGAGCAGTACTTC.

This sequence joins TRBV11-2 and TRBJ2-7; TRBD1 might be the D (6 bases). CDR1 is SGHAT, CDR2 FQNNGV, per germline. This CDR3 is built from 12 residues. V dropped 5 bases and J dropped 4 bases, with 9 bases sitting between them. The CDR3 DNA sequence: TGTGCCAGCAGCCATCAGGGGTACGAGCAGTACTTC. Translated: CASSHQGYEQYF.

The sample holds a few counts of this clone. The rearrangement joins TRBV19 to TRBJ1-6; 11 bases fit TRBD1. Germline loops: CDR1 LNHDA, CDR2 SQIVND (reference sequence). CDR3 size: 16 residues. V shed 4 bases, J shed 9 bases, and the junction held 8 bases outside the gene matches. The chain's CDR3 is CASSTPDRGLLSPLHF. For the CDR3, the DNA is TGTGCCAGTAGTACCCCGGACAGGGGGCTACTTTCACCCCTCCACTTT. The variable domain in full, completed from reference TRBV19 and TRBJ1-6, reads DGGITQSPKYLFRKEGQNVTLSCEQNLNHDAMYWYRQDPGQGLRLIYYSQIVNDFQKGDIAEGYSVSREKKESFPLTVTSAQKNPTAFYLCASSTPDRGLLSPLHFGNGTRLTVT.

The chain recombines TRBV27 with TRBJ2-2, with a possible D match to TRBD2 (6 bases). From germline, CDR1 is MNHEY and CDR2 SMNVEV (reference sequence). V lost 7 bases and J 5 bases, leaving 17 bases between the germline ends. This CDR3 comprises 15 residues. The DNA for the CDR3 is TGTGCCAGCACTAAAGCGCGTGGGACTACCGGGGAGCTGTTTTTT. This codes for CASTKARGTTGELFF.

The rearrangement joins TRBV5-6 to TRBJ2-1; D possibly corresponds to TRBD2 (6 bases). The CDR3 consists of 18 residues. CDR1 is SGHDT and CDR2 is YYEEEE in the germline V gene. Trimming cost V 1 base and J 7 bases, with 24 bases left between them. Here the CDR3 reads CASSLYGGGLFFSNEQFF. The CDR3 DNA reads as TGTGCCAGCAGCTTGTATGGGGGAGGCTTGTTTTTCTCGAATGAGCAGTTCTTC.

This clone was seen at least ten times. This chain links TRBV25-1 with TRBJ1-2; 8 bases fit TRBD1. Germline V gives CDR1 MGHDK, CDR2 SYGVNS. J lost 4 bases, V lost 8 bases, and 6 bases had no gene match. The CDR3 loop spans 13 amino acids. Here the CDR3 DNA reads TGTGCCAGCTTACAGGGGGTGGGCTATGGCTACACCTTC. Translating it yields CASLQGVGYGYTF.

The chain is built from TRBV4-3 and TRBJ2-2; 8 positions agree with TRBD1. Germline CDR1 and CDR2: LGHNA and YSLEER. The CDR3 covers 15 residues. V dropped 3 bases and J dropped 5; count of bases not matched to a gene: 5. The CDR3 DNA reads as TGCGCCAGCAGCCACCAGGGGGCGGGTACCGGGGAGCTGTTTTTT. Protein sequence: CASSHQGAGTGELFF.

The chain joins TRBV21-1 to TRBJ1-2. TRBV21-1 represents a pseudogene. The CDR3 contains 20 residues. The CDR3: CASRDPRGGMCLEFNYGYTF. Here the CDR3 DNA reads TGTGCCAGCAGGGACCCTAGGGGGGGGATGTGTCTCGAATTTAACTATGGCTACACCTTC.